These 23 T cell receptor beta chains were all obtained from the same sample, sequenced in a study of T cell responses to AZD1222 COVID-19 vaccine. Some clones are missing from TCRdb's copy, which holds only in-frame ones; the method was immunoSEQ multiplex PCR. The sample lists roughly 100,000 clones, 80% to 90% occurring once. This specimen was peripheral blood, taken 28 days after the second AZD1222 dose. The origin of the receptors is an adult who received the AZD1222 COVID-19 vaccine.

This chain joins TRBV29-1 and TRBJ1-1; D is unclear. The germline V gene encodes CDR1 SQVTM and CDR2 ANQGSEA. The CDR3 has 11 residues. V lost 4 bases to trimming and J lost 4 bases, with 7 bases between them. This CDR3 reads CSVAGATEAFF. The CDR3 bases are TGCAGCGTTGCCGGAGCCACTGAAGCTTTCTTT.

The J gene is TRBJ2-1, the V gene TRBV10-3; 11 bases agree with TRBD2. Trimming removed 5 bases from V and 9 bases from J; junction bases left unmatched: 9. This CDR3 contains 15 residues. Per germline, CDR1 ENHRY and CDR2 SYGVKD. CDR3 DNA: TGTGCCATCAGTACGACTAGCGGGGCGGTCGGTGAGCAGTTCTTC. Its protein product is CAISTTSGAVGEQFF.

This rearrangement joins TRBV3-1 (or the pseudogene TRBV3-2) to TRBJ2-1; D is possibly TRBD2 (5 bases). This CDR3 contains 12 residues. Germline CDR1 reads LGHDT; CDR2 reads YNNKEL (reference sequence). V was shortened by 6 bases and J by 7 bases, with 10 bases between the two germline ends. The CDR3 coding sequence is TGTGCCAGCAGAGCGGCCCGTAATGAGCAGTTCTTC. Amino acids: CASRAARNEQFF.

V usage is TRBV7-2 and J usage is TRBJ1-1, with D possibly TRBD1 on 5 matching bases. From germline, CDR1 is SGHTA and CDR2 FQGNSA. This CDR3 is built from 14 residues. Trimming cost V 4 bases and J 5 bases, with 14 bases left between them. The CDR3 here is CASSSQGAATEAFF. CDR3 in DNA: TGTGCCAGCAGCTCCCAGGGAGCAGCAACTGAAGCTTTCTTT.

This rearrangement joins TRBV29-1 to TRBJ1-3; D not resolved. Trimming cost V 3 bases and J 6 bases, with 6 bases left between them. Germline CDR1 SQVTM, CDR2 ANQGSEA. The CDR3 sequence is 11 residues long. Here the CDR3 DNA reads TGCAGCGTTGATAGGGTAAACACCATATATTTT. Encoded protein: CSVDRVNTIYF.

This clone turned up a few times. This chain links TRBV19 with TRBJ1-1; D is ambiguous. CDR3 size: 13 residues. The germline V gene encodes CDR1 LNHDA and CDR2 SQIVND (reference sequence). V was clipped by 3 bases and J by 4 bases, with 9 bases between them. CDR3 sequence: CASSIGGSTEAFF. Here the CDR3 DNA reads TGTGCCAGTAGTATCGGTGGGTCCACTGAAGCTTTCTTT.

CDR3: CATSDKRGSYEQYF. The CDR3 region has the DNA TGTGCCACCAGTGATAAGAGGGGGTCCTACGAGCAGTACTTC. The chain combines TRBV24-1 with TRBJ2-7; D is possibly TRBD1 (6 bases). Germline CDR1 and CDR2: KGHDR and SFDVKD. Trimming left V 3 bases short and J 1 base short, with 9 bases between. The CDR3 sequence is 14 residues long.

This clone was seen just once. The chain combines TRBV5-1 with TRBJ2-5; tentatively, D is TRBD1 or TRBD2 (7 bases each). Germline V gene lookup returns CDR1 SGHRS and CDR2 YFSETQ. Trimming removed 0 bases from V and 6 bases from J, with 12 bases in between. This CDR3 comprises 14 residues. In DNA, the CDR3 is TGCGCCAGCAGCTTGGGGCAGGGGGGGAAGACCCAGTACTTC. This gives the protein CASSLGQGGKTQYF.

This clone has just one count. This rearrangement joins TRBV11-3 to TRBJ2-3, with 9 bases lining up with TRBD2. Germline V gene sequence: CDR1 SGHNT, CDR2 YENEEA. The CDR3 consists of 16 residues. J gave up 4 bases and V 5 bases, and 10 bases lay outside the gene matches. In nucleotides, the CDR3 is TGTGCCAGCAGCCCCCCTAGCGGGGAGGCGGCAGATACGCAGTATTTT. Residues: CASSPPSGEAADTQYF.

The chain carries TRBV7-8 and TRBJ1-4; D is unresolved. Germline CDR1 and CDR2: SGHVS and FQNEAQ. This CDR3 has 12 amino acids. Trimming removed 2 bases from V and 7 bases from J, with 5 bases in between. The DNA of the CDR3 is TGTGCCAGCAGCTTAATTAGTGAAAAACTGTTTTTT. Amino acid sequence: CASSLISEKLFF. The full variable domain, rest sourced from reference TRBV7-8 and TRBJ1-4, is GAGVSQSPRYKVAKRGQDVALRCDPISGHVSLFWYQQALGQGPEFLTYFQNEAQLDKSGLPSDRFFAERPEGSVSTLKIQRTQQEDSAVYLCASSLISEKLFFGSGTQLSVL.

The V and J genes are TRBV28 and TRBJ2-7, with unresolved D. The germline gives CDR1 MDHEN, CDR2 SYDVKM. V dropped 3 bases and J dropped 3 bases, with 6 bases sitting between them. The CDR3 runs 12 residues. CDR3 coding DNA: TGTGCCAGCAGTTTGGGATTCTACGAGCAGTACTTC. This translates into CASSLGFYEQYF. Variable domain in full (rest from reference TRBV28 and TRBJ2-7): DVKVTQSSRYLVKRTGEKVFLECVQDMDHENMFWYRQDPGLGLRLIYFSYDVKMKEKGDIPEGYSVSREKKERFSLILESASTNQTSMYLCASSLGFYEQYFGPGTRLTVT.

This clone was seen only once. The chain employs TRBV10-3 and TRBJ2-7; TRBD2 matches at 9 bases. CDR1 ENHRY and CDR2 SYGVKD come from the germline V gene. Trimming cost V 4 bases and J 3 bases; bases outside gene matches: 7. The CDR3 covers 15 residues. CDR3 DNA sequence: TGTGCCATCAGTGGGAGGATAGCGGGGGACTACGAGCAGTACTTC. It is translated as CAISGRIAGDYEQYF.

Worth noting for this clone: The same CDR3 is also encoded by other DNA sequences in this sample. This chain links TRBV27 with TRBJ1-3; D gene unclear. The CDR3 spans 14 residues. Trimming shortened V by 9 bases and J by 4 bases, and 16 bases separated the two germline ends. Germline V gives CDR1 MNHEY, CDR2 SMNVEV (reference sequence). CDR3 nucleotide sequence: TGTGCCAGTAGTCCTGACTACAGAGGAAACACCATATATTTT. Amino acid sequence: CASSPDYRGNTIYF.

V usage is TRBV6-6 and J usage is TRBJ1-2, with D tentatively TRBD1 (5 bases). Germline V CDR1 and CDR2: MNHNY, SVGAGI (reference sequence). This CDR3 region has 13 residues. Trimming took 5 bases from V and 8 from J, leaving 15 bases between them. CDR3 in amino acids: CASSHLGLSGYTF. DNA of the CDR3: TGTGCCAGCAGTCACTTGGGACTCTCCGGCTACACCTTC.

This clone has only one observation. The chain combines TRBV5-4 with TRBJ2-5, with 10 bases matching TRBD1. There are 15 residues in the CDR3. CDR1 is SGHNT and CDR2 is YYREEE in the germline V gene (reference sequence). With V trimmed by 4 bases and J by 2 bases, 5 bases remained unmatched. CDR3 in DNA: TGTGCCAGCAGCGGCGGACAGGGGGAACAAGAGACCCAGTACTTC. Translated: CASSGGQGEQETQYF.

The V and J genes are TRBV3-1 (or the pseudogene TRBV3-2) and TRBJ2-1; 7 positions agree with TRBD1. J gave up 4 bases and V 0 bases, and 15 bases lay outside the gene matches. Germline loops: CDR1 LGHDT, CDR2 YNNKEL (reference sequence). The CDR3 is 19 residues long. The CDR3 DNA is TGTGCCAGCAGCCAAGACGACAACGCTTCAGGGGGTATATACAATGAGCAGTTCTTC. Protein product: CASSQDDNASGGIYNEQFF.

In nucleotides, the CDR3 is TGTGCCAGCTCACCACTGGGGACAGGGGGAGAGACCCAGTACTTC. Residues: CASSPLGTGGETQYF. The V gene is TRBV18, the J gene TRBJ2-5; 11 positions match TRBD1. Trimming at V came to 1 base and at J to 4 bases, leaving 2 bases not matched to a gene. CDR3 length: 15 residues. In germline, CDR1 is KGHSH, CDR2 LQKENI.

A single count supports this clone. The J gene is TRBJ1-1, the V gene TRBV28; D remains ambiguous. This CDR3 has 16 amino acids. Trimming pared 5 bases from V and 1 base from J, leaving 17 bases between. Germline assignment: CDR1 MDHEN and CDR2 SYDVKM. The CDR3 region has the DNA TGTGCCAGCAGTCGTAACCCTATGCAGGAGAACACTGAAGCTTTCTTT. Protein product: CASSRNPMQENTEAFF. Filled out from reference TRBV28 and TRBJ1-1, the complete variable domain reads DVKVTQSSRYLVKRTGEKVFLECVQDMDHENMFWYRQDPGLGLRLIYFSYDVKMKEKGDIPEGYSVSREKKERFSLILESASTNQTSMYLCASSRNPMQENTEAFFGQGTRLTVV.

This chain joins TRBV7-3 and TRBJ2-2; perhaps TRBD2 as D (7 bases). CDR1 is SGHTA and CDR2 is FQGTGA in the germline V gene. V was trimmed by 4 bases and J by 2 bases, leaving 14 bases between them. This CDR3 contains 16 residues. CDR3 DNA: TGTGCCAGCAGCTCTGCGGGGGCATCTAACACCGGGGAGCTGTTTTTT. This codes for CASSSAGASNTGELFF.

This chain connects TRBV4-2 to TRBJ2-3; 11 bases fit TRBD2. The trim removed 3 bases at V and 0 bases at J, leaving 5 bases unmatched. From germline, CDR1 is LGHNA and CDR2 YNFKEQ. CDR3 length: 17 residues. The CDR3 is CASSHHIAGGSTDTQYF. CDR3 DNA: TGTGCCAGCAGCCACCATATAGCGGGAGGGAGCACAGATACGCAGTATTTT.

The chain is built from TRBV7-2 and TRBJ2-5; D not certain. The CDR3 spans 13 residues. Looked up from germline, CDR1 is SGHTA and CDR2 is FQGNSA. The V gene lost 0 bases and the J gene lost 2 bases, with 4 bases spanning the gap. This CDR3 reads CASSLAEQETQYF. For the CDR3, the DNA is TGTGCCAGCAGCTTAGCCGAACAAGAGACCCAGTACTTC. The variable domain in full, with the rest retrieved from reference TRBV7-2 and TRBJ2-5, is GAGVSQSPSNKVTEKGKDVELRCDPISGHTALYWYRQSLGQGLEFLIYFQGNSAPDKSGLPSDRFSAERTGGSVSTLTIQRTQQEDSAVYLCASSLAEQETQYFGPGTRLLVL.

The rearrangement links TRBV3-1 (or the pseudogene TRBV3-2) to TRBJ2-5, with no clear D. This CDR3 has 14 residues. Germline assignment: CDR1 LGHDT and CDR2 YNNKEL (reference sequence). Deletions cut 1 base from V and 5 bases from J, with 11 bases between. Written as DNA, the CDR3 is TGTGCCAGCAGCCAAGGTTCCAGCCACGAGACCCAGTACTTC. This translates into CASSQGSSHETQYF.

V is TRBV12-3 or TRBV12-4 and J is TRBJ2-3, with a possible D match to TRBD1 (6 bases). The CDR3 extends over 12 amino acids. V was clipped by 5 bases and J by 4 bases, with 7 bases between them. CDR3 sequence: CASSPGADTQYF. DNA of the CDR3: TGTGCCAGCAGTCCAGGGGCAGATACGCAGTATTTT.